This TCR beta chain appears in the sequencing data of a study of cytomegalovirus exposure and HLA in healthy donors. Findings of the study overall: Within an earlier analysis, most TCR beta V segments proved productive either about 90% or about 30% of the time. Upon later analysis, TCR association rates were observed to vary by HLA locus, being highest for DRB1 and lowest for HLA-C.

Researchers ran the PCR with 60 Vbeta and 13 Jbeta primers. Authors' data handling: Roughly 11 million of the about 80 million unique TCR beta chains counted in a later analysis were shared. Sequencing used immunoSEQ multiplex PCR; TCRdb keeps in-frame clones, though not all of them. The V and J calls and clone size are taken from that table; D and trimming were inferred from the DNA. The repertoire consists of 110,000 or so clones, with 65% to 85% occurring once and the leading ten covering less than 6%. The V and J ends lost 2 bases and 1 base respectively, with 6 bases between them. CDR1 GTSNPN and CDR2 SVGIG come from the germline V gene (reference sequence). The CDR3 extends over 13 amino acids. This clone was seen a single time. Its cognate antigen is unknown.

Material for sequencing was PBMCs. The chain uses TRBV30 and TRBJ2-1; D call uncertain. The origin of this receptor is a woman younger than 45 in good health and CMV-seropositive. The CDR3 loop reads CAWSQWSYNEQFF. CDR3 nucleotide sequence: TGTGCCTGGAGTCAGTGGTCCTACAATGAGCAGTTCTTC.